Below are 14 T cell receptor beta chains sequenced from a single sample in a study of cytomegalovirus exposure and HLA in healthy donors. The PCR ran on 60 Vbeta and 13 Jbeta primers. The repertoire was sequenced with immunoSEQ multiplex PCR; TCRdb's copy has only in-frame clones and lacks some. The sample includes around 170,000 clones, more than 60% seen only once; the top ten take 2.5% to 3.5%. Specimen: PBMCs. These TCRs come from a woman aged 45-60 years in good health and CMV-seropositive.

This clone was counted between two and nine times. This sequence joins TRBV5-6 and TRBJ1-5; D is uncertain. This CDR3 has 14 residues. Germline values: CDR1 SGHDT, CDR2 YYEEEE. Trimming left V 1 base short and J 1 base short, with 6 bases between. The CDR3 nucleotides read TGTGCCAGCAGCTTGTACGAGAGCAATCAGCCCCAGCATTTT. It yields the protein CASSLYESNQPQHF.

The chain employs TRBV30 and TRBJ2-7; 8 bases fit TRBD1. The CDR3 is 14 residues long. Germline loops: CDR1 GTSNPN, CDR2 SVGIG (reference sequence). The junction had 12 bases not matched to a gene; V was cut back by 6 bases and J by 5 bases. The CDR3 DNA reads TGTGCCTGCAATGCCGGGACAGGCCCCCACGAGCAGTACTTC. Its protein is CACNAGTGPHEQYF.

This clone was detected once. The sample holds other DNA sequences that translate to the same CDR3. This rearrangement joins TRBV5-1 to TRBJ2-2; D gene unclear. CDR1 and CDR2 (germline): SGHRS, YFSETQ. The V end was cut by 0 bases, the J end by 4 bases, with 10 bases between. CDR3 length: 15 residues. CDR3 protein: CASSLAASPTGELFF. In DNA form, the CDR3 reads TGCGCCAGCAGCTTGGCAGCGAGCCCCACCGGGGAGCTGTTTTTT. The variable domain in full, with the rest retrieved from reference TRBV5-1 and TRBJ2-2, is KAGVTQTPRYLIKTRGQQVTLSCSPISGHRSVSWYQQTPGQGLQFLFEYFSETQRNKGNFPGRFSGRQFSNSRSEMNVSTLELGDSALYLCASSLAASPTGELFFGEGSRLTVL.

The chain joins TRBV27 to TRBJ2-7, with 7 bases lining up with TRBD1. The V gene end was trimmed by 3 bases and the J gene end by 6 bases; junction bases not matched to a gene: 8. This CDR3 has 14 residues. CDR1 and CDR2 (germline): MNHEY, SMNVEV (reference sequence). The CDR3 sequence: CASSFDRGQGEQYF. CDR3 nucleotide sequence: TGTGCCAGCAGTTTTGATAGGGGGCAAGGCGAGCAGTACTTC.

The CDR3 sequence is CASSSRTGTYEQYF. CDR3 coding DNA: TGTGCCAGCAGTTCCCGGACAGGGACCTACGAGCAGTACTTC. V usage is TRBV27 and J usage is TRBJ2-7, with TRBD1 matching over 8 bases. CDR1 and CDR2 (germline): MNHEY, SMNVEV (reference sequence). With V trimmed by 4 bases and J by 2 bases, 4 bases remained unmatched. The CDR3 is 14 residues long.

The chain uses TRBV18 and TRBJ1-6; D is perhaps TRBD1 (6 bases). Germline CDR1 reads KGHSH; CDR2 reads LQKENI. With 4 bases removed from V and 7 bases from J, the gap between germline ends came to 11 bases. This CDR3 has 14 amino acids. CDR3 region: CASSQTGWNSPLHF. The CDR3 DNA is TGTGCCAGCTCACAAACAGGGTGGAATTCACCCCTCCACTTT.

This clone came up once. This chain connects TRBV10-3 to TRBJ2-5, with 7 positions matching TRBD1. The length of the CDR3 is 13 residues. Germline lookup yields CDR1 ENHRY and CDR2 SYGVKD. After removal of 0 bases from V and 7 bases from J, the junction contained 2 bases not matched to a gene. The DNA for the CDR3 is TGTGCCATCAGTGAGTCAGAGGGGGCGACCCAGTACTTC. Residues: CAISESEGATQYF.

V gene TRBV5-1 combines with J gene TRBJ1-3; D gene unclear. V lost 0 bases to trimming and J lost 2 bases, with 6 bases between them. The length of the CDR3 is 14 residues. The germline gives CDR1 SGHRS, CDR2 YFSETQ. The CDR3 DNA reads TGCGCCAGCAGCTTGGACGGGGCTGGAAACACCATATATTTT. Translated, it gives CASSLDGAGNTIYF.

This clone was observed a few times. The V gene is TRBV27, the J gene TRBJ1-3; 8 bases are shared with TRBD1. Germline V gene lookup returns CDR1 MNHEY and CDR2 SMNVEV (reference sequence). J gave up 4 bases and V 6 bases, and 5 bases lay outside the gene matches. This CDR3 has 14 amino acids. The CDR3 loop reads CASSRTGYGNTIYF. The DNA of the CDR3 is TGTGCCAGCAGCCGGACAGGGTACGGAAACACCATATATTTT.

V usage is TRBV5-1 and J usage is TRBJ1-4, with 9 nucleotides matching TRBD1. The CDR3 consists of 15 residues. The germline CDR1 and CDR2 sequences are SGHRS and YFSETQ. The trim removed 1 base at V and 7 bases at J, leaving 5 bases unmatched. The DNA of the CDR3 is TGCGCCAGCAGCTTGACAGGGGGCGGGGTTGAAAAACTGTTTTTT. Translating it yields CASSLTGGGVEKLFF.

This clone showed up just once. The V call is TRBV29-1, the J call TRBJ2-3; 9 bases agree with TRBD2. Trimming removed 1 base from V and 4 bases from J; junction bases left unmatched: 3. Germline-derived CDR1 and CDR2 are SQVTM and ANQGSEA. There are 14 residues in the CDR3. This CDR3 is CSVEGGRGADTQYF. CDR3 coding DNA: TGCAGCGTTGAAGGCGGGAGGGGGGCAGATACGCAGTATTTT.

This chain joins TRBV11-3 and TRBJ1-6; 9 bases align to TRBD1. The V gene end was trimmed by 6 bases and the J gene end by 5 bases; junction bases not matched to a gene: 5. Looked up from germline, CDR1 is SGHNT and CDR2 is YENEEA. This CDR3 is built from 15 residues. The CDR3 sequence is CASSHRTGDNSPLHF. The CDR3 region has the DNA TGTGCCAGCAGTCATCGGACAGGGGATAATTCACCCCTCCACTTT.

The genes are TRBV27 and TRBJ1-2; 7 bases are a match to TRBD1. The trim removed 0 bases at V and 0 bases at J, leaving 13 bases unmatched. The CDR3 extends over 19 amino acids. The germline V gene encodes CDR1 MNHEY and CDR2 SMNVEV (reference sequence). CDR3 coding DNA: TGTGCCAGCAGTTTATCTTGGGGGGACAGCGGTCCCTCTAACTATGGCTACACCTTC. Translating gives CASSLSWGDSGPSNYGYTF.

The J gene is TRBJ1-2, the V gene TRBV5-4; D gene ambiguous. The CDR3 covers 14 residues. Trimming took off 4 bases at V and 1 base at J, with 11 bases between the two ends. Germline V gives CDR1 SGHNT, CDR2 YYREEE (reference sequence). The CDR3 spells CASSPRNFNYGYTF. The CDR3 DNA is TGTGCCAGCAGCCCGCGGAACTTTAACTATGGCTACACCTTC. The whole variable domain, remainder taken from reference TRBV5-4 and TRBJ1-2, is ETGVTQSPTHLIKTRGQQVTLRCSSQSGHNTVSWYQQALGQGPQFIFQYYREEENGRGNFPPRFSGLQFPNYSSELNVNALELDDSALYLCASSPRNFNYGYTFGSGTRLTVV.